This T cell receptor beta chain came from a study of spatial heterogeneity in lung cancer. Findings and caveats of the study: Tracking of tumor mutation counts was seen in expanded intratumoral alpha and beta TCR counts. Coverage estimated for tumor T cells reached roughly 7% for alpha chains and around 12% for beta chains.

The time point: sample taken at primary tumor resection. The approximately 79 donors had untreated early-stage non-small cell lung cancer. From tumor, nontumor lung or frozen PBMC, whole RNA was taken unsorted for sequencing. This clonotype occurred many times. Its target is not known. From germline, CDR1 is SEHNR and CDR2 FQNEAQ (reference sequence). Unmatched junction bases numbered 7, after V lost 2 bases and J lost 3 bases. CDR3 size: 16 residues. Every molecule of TCR cDNA had its own unique molecular identifier. MiXCR, run by TCRdb on the 5' RACE reads, gives a single entry per CDR3 protein. Of some 97,000 distinct CDR3 sequences listed, approximately 4.4% were seen once; the top ten hold 21%.

The input for sequencing was lung tumor tissue, taken at surgery. The receptor comes from a male donor with early-stage non-small cell lung cancer. The chain joins TRBV7-9 to TRBJ2-3, with 8 bases fitting TRBD2. The CDR3 sequence is CASSLKRGLRTDTQYF. CDR3 nucleotide sequence: TGTGCCAGCAGCTTAAAGCGGGGGCTGAGAACAGATACGCAGTATTTT.